These 8 T cell receptor beta chains came from one sample sequenced in a study of blood T cells in healthy people across ages (dated by TCRdb to the mid-2010s). To prepare the library, 5' RACE was applied. A second roughly 6 to 11 cycle PCR used a sample-barcoded 5' primer and a J-beta primer mix. In-frame beta chains were kept once TCRdb had trimmed the public reads at Q25 with fastp and called clones with MiXCR. Entries that share a CDR3 protein sequence are merged under the most common genes and DNA. This sample comprises approximately 2,000,000 distinct CDR3 sequences, 39% of them detected only once. The ten largest clones capture about 21% of the sample. Sequenced: blood. Receptors originate from a human donor in good health.

This clonotype was observed a handful of times. This rearrangement joins TRBV6-5 to TRBJ1-4, with TRBD1 as a possible D gene (6 bases). Germline V gene sequence: CDR1 MNHEY, CDR2 SVGAGI. The CDR3 consists of 14 residues. The germline V and J ends were trimmed by 4 bases and 8 bases, with 14 bases remaining between them. The CDR3 loop reads CASSSLTGREKLFF. The CDR3, as DNA: TGTGCCAGCAGTTCCTTGACAGGAAGGGAAAAACTGTTTTTT.

The rearrangement joins TRBV2 to TRBJ1-2; D call uncertain. Trimming took off 3 bases at V and 0 bases at J, with 8 bases between the two ends. The CDR3 consists of 14 residues. CDR1 and CDR2 (germline): SNHLY, FYNNEI. The CDR3 reads CASSEWGSNYGYTF. The DNA for the CDR3 is TGTGCCAGCAGTGAGTGGGGATCTAACTATGGCTACACCTTC.

This clonotype was picked up a small number of times. The chain recombines TRBV13 with TRBJ2-3; D unclear. Germline values: CDR1 PRHDT, CDR2 FYEKMQ (reference sequence). The CDR3 is 14 amino acids. V lost 4 bases and J lost 2, with 10 bases in between. CDR3 loop: CASSSFDITDTQYF. The CDR3 nucleotides read TGTGCCAGCAGCTCCTTTGACATCACAGATACGCAGTATTTT.

This clonotype was recorded many times. The chain uses TRBV20-1 and TRBJ2-7; D is possibly TRBD2 (5 bases). There are 13 residues in the CDR3. V was cut by 3 bases and J by 2 bases, with 11 bases left in between. Per the germline V gene, CDR1 is DFQATT and CDR2 is SNEGSKA (reference sequence). In DNA form, the CDR3 reads TGCAGTGCTAGGCAGCACGGGACCTACGAGCAGTACTTC. Encoded protein: CSARQHGTYEQYF.

The rearrangement joins TRBV7-2 to TRBJ2-3; D unclear. CDR3 length equals 14 residues. V was pared by 2 bases and J by 2 bases, with 8 bases between. In germline, CDR1 is SGHTA, CDR2 FQGNSA. CDR3 bases: TGTGCCAGCAGCTTAAGCTCACTCACAGATACGCAGTATTTT. Amino acid sequence: CASSLSSLTDTQYF.

This clonotype occurred a few times. The gene calls are TRBV20-1 and TRBJ1-1, with D unclear. V was shortened by 3 bases and J by 1 base, with 18 bases between the two germline ends. CDR1 and CDR2 from the germline V gene are DFQATT and SNEGSKA (reference sequence). The CDR3 loop spans 16 amino acids. CDR3 residues: CSASAPTAGWNTEAFF. In DNA form, the CDR3 reads TGCAGTGCTAGTGCCCCCACAGCCGGCTGGAACACTGAAGCTTTCTTT.

The chain couples TRBV10-3 to TRBJ1-2; D possibly corresponds to TRBD1 (6 bases). The germline V gene has CDR1 ENHRY and CDR2 SYGVKD. The CDR3 consists of 12 residues. The V gene lost 4 bases and the J gene lost 8 bases, with 11 bases spanning the gap. The CDR3 sequence is CAISVQGLGYTF. CDR3 bases: TGTGCCATCAGTGTACAGGGACTAGGCTACACCTTC.

In this sample, this clonotype turned up a few times. This chain links TRBV28 with TRBJ2-5, with D uncertain. V was cut by 5 bases and J by 5 bases, with 12 bases left in between. This CDR3 has 13 amino acids. Germline V gene data show CDR1 as MDHEN and CDR2 as SYDVKM. The CDR3 DNA is TGTGCCAGCAGTAAACAGAATTCGGAGACCCAGTACTTC. Amino acids: CASSKQNSETQYF. The full variable domain, rest sourced from reference TRBV28 and TRBJ2-5, is DVKVTQSSRYLVKRTGEKVFLECVQDMDHENMFWYRQDPGLGLRLIYFSYDVKMKEKGDIPEGYSVSREKKERFSLILESASTNQTSMYLCASSKQNSETQYFGPGTRLLVL.